This entry lists 10 T cell receptor beta chains sequenced from one sample in a study of blood T cell repertoires in COVID-19. The data were produced by immunoSEQ multiplex PCR, yet TCRdb's version contains in-frame clones alone and is incomplete. Here the sample spans roughly 70,000 clones, around 74% being singletons. Sequencing input: peripheral blood. These receptors originate from a man aged 60 to 75 with COVID-19, enrolled during active disease.

V and J are TRBV7-2 and TRBJ2-7, with 8 positions matching TRBD1. The CDR3 runs 13 residues. V lost 9 bases to trimming and J lost 7 bases; unmatched junction nucleotides: 11. Germline loops: CDR1 SGHTA, CDR2 FQGNSA. CDR3 in DNA: TGTACCAGTTCCCGGGACAGGCGGGTAGAGCAGTACTTC. This encodes CTSSRDRRVEQYF.

The chain links TRBV5-1 to TRBJ1-2; 8 bases agree with TRBD1. Looked up from germline, CDR1 is SGHRS and CDR2 is YFSETQ. V lost 2 bases and J lost 7; bases outside the gene matches: 7. This CDR3 contains 14 residues. The DNA of the CDR3 is TGCGCCAGCAGCTTACAGGGGGTGGGATCTGGCTACACCTTC. Protein: CASSLQGVGSGYTF. The full variable domain, with the rest looked up from reference TRBV5-1 and TRBJ1-2, is KAGVTQTPRYLIKTRGQQVTLSCSPISGHRSVSWYQQTPGQGLQFLFEYFSETQRNKGNFPGRFSGRQFSNSRSEMNVSTLELGDSALYLCASSLQGVGSGYTFGSGTRLTVV.

The chain employs TRBV6-5 and TRBJ1-1; TRBD1 matches 7 bases. The germline CDR1 and CDR2 sequences are MNHEY and SVGAGI. Unmatched junction bases numbered 11, after V lost 5 bases and J lost 5 bases. CDR3 size: 15 residues. This chain's CDR3 is CASSISGGRRTEAFF. The CDR3 DNA is TGTGCCAGCAGTATCTCAGGGGGTAGGAGGACTGAAGCTTTCTTT.

This chain uses TRBV30 with TRBJ1-5; D gene uncertain. Germline assignment: CDR1 GTSNPN and CDR2 SVGIG (reference sequence). The CDR3 covers 15 residues. Trimming took 1 base from V and 3 from J, leaving 13 bases between them. The CDR3 reads CAWSAVGRNNQPQHF. DNA of the CDR3: TGTGCCTGGAGTGCAGTGGGGAGGAACAATCAGCCCCAGCATTTT.

This clone was seen a handful of times. The chain is built from TRBV5-6 and TRBJ2-2, with 7 bases lining up with TRBD1. This CDR3 contains 16 residues. V lost 4 bases to trimming and J lost 4 bases; unmatched junction nucleotides: 10. CDR1 is SGHDT, CDR2 YYEEEE, per germline. CDR3 bases: TGTGCCAGCAGCGTAGACAGGGCAGGTCGCACCGGGGAGCTGTTTTTT. This encodes CASSVDRAGRTGELFF.

J is TRBJ2-7 and V is TRBV30, with a tentative D call TRBD2 (5 bases). This CDR3 is built from 11 residues. From germline, CDR1 is GTSNPN and CDR2 SVGIG (reference sequence). V lost 4 bases and J lost 6, with 10 bases in between. This chain's CDR3 is CAWNAGFEQYF. DNA of the CDR3: TGTGCCTGGAATGCGGGCTTCGAGCAGTACTTC.

This clone was seen only once. The chain joins TRBV3-1 (or the pseudogene TRBV3-2) to TRBJ2-1, with 8 bases that match TRBD1. Germline CDR1 is LGHDT and CDR2 is YNNKEL (reference sequence). The length of the CDR3 is 16 residues. Trimming took 3 bases from V and 7 from J; bases not matched to a gene: 11. CDR3 amino acids: CASSHQRQGFENEQFF. The CDR3, as DNA: TGTGCCAGCAGCCATCAACGACAGGGGTTTGAGAATGAGCAGTTCTTC.

The V call is TRBV21-1, the J call TRBJ2-1; the table assigns TRBD2, which was not confirmed against the DNA. TRBV21-1 is a known pseudogene. This CDR3 has 12 amino acids. The DNA for the CDR3 is TGTGCCAGCAGGTTAACTAGAGGGGAGCAGTTCTTC. It is translated as CASRLTRGEQFF.

J is TRBJ1-4 and V is TRBV5-6; no clear D. V was shortened by 3 bases and J by 5 bases, with 14 bases between the two germline ends. CDR1 is SGHDT, CDR2 YYEEEE, per germline. The CDR3 extends over 15 amino acids. The CDR3 DNA sequence: TGTGCCAGCAGCTCGTTCAACGCGATAAATGAAAAACTGTTTTTT. Protein sequence: CASSSFNAINEKLFF.

J is TRBJ2-7 and V is TRBV20-1; D not certain. The CDR3 runs to 10 residues. Trimming cost V 3 bases and J 5 bases, with 5 bases left between them. Germline values: CDR1 DFQATT, CDR2 SNEGSKA (reference sequence). The CDR3 DNA reads TGCAGTGCTAGCCCCAACGAGCAGTACTTC. Translation: CSASPNEQYF.